These 30 T cell receptor beta chains share one sample of origin, sequenced in a study of T cell clonality in common variable immunodeficiency. Study-level findings and limits: Common variable immunodeficiency TCR beta sequences reportedly had fewer deletions and N-nucleotide insertions.

Here immunoSEQ multiplex PCR was the method, and the copy in TCRdb shows in-frame clones only, minus some. This sample includes around 33,000 clones with no singletons; its ten biggest clones take up approximately 30%. These receptors lack a known antigen. The sequencing sample was made of peripheral blood mononuclear cells. All receptors come from a human donor with common variable immunodeficiency.

This clone was recorded a few times. The read halts 3 residues ahead of the CDR3 end, with the missing end drawn from the germline J gene. The rearrangement links TRBV18 to TRBJ1-5; TRBD1 might be the D (6 bases). This CDR3 contains 15 residues. V lost 4 bases and J 6 bases, leaving 16 bases between the germline ends. Germline CDR1 and CDR2: KGHSH and LQKENI. The sequenced CDR3 bases are TGTGCCAGCTCACAACTACAGGGAGAAGGTCAGCCC. Translated, it gives CASSQLQGEGQP. Given in full, the CDR3 is CASSQLQGEGQPQHF.

On this clone: The read ends 3 residues shy of where the CDR3 ends; the end is completed using the germline J gene. The chain has TRBV7-9 and TRBJ1-4, with D uncertain. Between the trimmed V and J ends, which lost 4 bases and 6 bases, there was a span of 9 bases. The CDR3 has 13 amino acids. The germline V gene encodes CDR1 SEHNR and CDR2 FQNEAQ (reference sequence). CDR3 loop: CASSSQTDEKLFF. CDR3 bases read: TGTGCCAGCAGCTCCCAGACTGATGAAAAA. The complete variable domain, with remaining parts taken from reference TRBV7-9 and TRBJ1-4, reads DTGVSQNPRHKITKRGQNVTFRCDPISEHNRLYWYRQTLGQGPEFLTYFQNEAQLEKSRLLSDRFSAERPKGSFSTLEIQRTEQGDSAMYLCASSSQTDEKLFFGSGTQLSVL.

As concerns this clone: The read stops 3 residues short of the end of the CDR3; the missing end is completed from the germline J gene. The chain is built from TRBV20-1 and TRBJ2-3; D remains unclear. CDR3 length: 12 residues. Trimming shortened V by 2 bases and J by 6 bases, and 9 bases separated the two germline ends. Germline CDR1 DFQATT, CDR2 SNEGSKA (reference sequence). The DNA read from the CDR3 is TGCAGTGCTAGAACCTATACGGATACG. Encoded protein: CSARTYTDT. In full, the CDR3 is CSARTYTDTQYF.

This clone has at least ten counts. The read halts 3 residues ahead of the CDR3 end, with the missing end drawn from the germline J gene. The chain links TRBV5-4 to TRBJ2-1; tentatively, D is TRBD2 (6 bases). With 4 bases removed from V and 8 bases from J, the gap between germline ends came to 19 bases. The CDR3 totals 15 residues. The germline gives CDR1 SGHNT, CDR2 YYREEE (reference sequence). CDR3 DNA, as far as it was read: TGTGCCAGCAGCCCCCCAGGTCTAGCGTCCGATGAG. Translation: CASSPPGLASDE. The CDR3 in its entirety is CASSPPGLASDEQFF.

A remark on this clone: The read ends 3 residues before the CDR3 terminus; that terminus is restored from the germline J gene. Other DNA sequences in this sample translate to the same CDR3. The chain recombines TRBV7-2 with TRBJ2-1; possibly TRBD1 for D (5 bases). This CDR3 has 14 amino acids. Per germline, CDR1 SGHTA and CDR2 FQGNSA. Between the trimmed V and J ends, which lost 3 bases and 5 bases, there was a span of 11 bases. Incomplete CDR3 DNA: TGTGCCAGCAGCTTCCAGGGATTGGACAATGAG. It is translated as CASSFQGLDNE. The complete CDR3 reads CASSFQGLDNEQFF.

CDR3 protein: CASSGGGSRLDEQYF. The CDR3 bases that were read are TGTGCCAGCAGTGGGGGGGGGAGCCGTCTGGACGAG. The genes are TRBV6-1 and TRBJ2-7, with 7 bases that match TRBD2. The read terminates 3 residues ahead of where the CDR3 ends, so the germline J gene completes it. The J segment lost 5 bases and the V segment lost 4 bases, leaving 11 bases of the junction unmatched. CDR3 size: 15 residues. In germline, CDR1 is MNHNS, CDR2 SASEGT.

The table lists this clone with many counts. Read coverage stops 3 residues before the CDR3 terminus; the germline J gene supplies the remainder. This chain connects TRBV5-1 to TRBJ1-5; D is undetermined. From germline, CDR1 is SGHRS and CDR2 YFSETQ. Between the trimmed V and J ends, which lost 1 base and 3 bases, there was a span of 11 bases. CDR3 length equals 15 residues. The chain's CDR3 is CASSLFFGDNQPQHF. Partial CDR3 DNA: TGCGCCAGCAGCTTGTTTTTCGGGGACAATCAGCCC.

This clone was seen at least ten times. A read error may account for a junction end that differs from germline. The read falls 3 residues short of the CDR3 end, and the missing part is taken from the germline J gene. The chain joins TRBV4-2 to TRBJ2-1; 9 nucleotides line up with TRBD2. CDR3 size: 15 residues. Germline values: CDR1 LGHNA, CDR2 YNFKEQ. The CDR3 here is CASSQAIAGENEQFF. The sequenced part of the CDR3 DNA is TGCGCCAGCAGCCAAGCGATAGCGGGAGAGAATGAG.

At least ten counts were recorded for this clone. The CDR3 end is not reached by the read, which stops 3 residues before it; the germline J gene fills it in. J is TRBJ1-1 and V is TRBV7-6, with TRBD1 identical over 9 bases. The CDR3 contains 13 residues. The V gene's germline CDR1 is SGHVS and CDR2 FNYEAQ. Trimming at V came to 5 bases and at J to 4 bases, leaving 2 bases not matched to a gene. The covered CDR3 bases are TGTGCCAGCAGCCCGACAGGGGGCACTGAA. Translated: CASSPTGGTE. The entire CDR3 protein is CASSPTGGTEAFF.

This clone was counted only a few times. The read ends 3 residues before the CDR3 terminus; that terminus is restored from the germline J gene. V usage is TRBV7-2 and J usage is TRBJ2-7; no definite D call. This CDR3 region has 13 residues. With 1 base removed from V and 6 bases from J, the gap between germline ends came to 10 bases. Germline loops: CDR1 SGHTA, CDR2 FQGNSA. Partial CDR3 DNA: TGTGCCAGCAGCTTAGATGGTCGCGGCGAG. As protein: CASSLDGRGE. The CDR3, in full, reads CASSLDGRGEQYF.

This clone appeared many times. The read halts 3 residues ahead of the CDR3 end, with the missing end drawn from the germline J gene. This chain links TRBV27 with TRBJ1-1, with TRBD1 as a possible D gene (5 bases). Trimming removed 7 bases at V and 4 bases at J, with 10 bases between. The germline CDR1 and CDR2 sequences are MNHEY and SMNVEV (reference sequence). This CDR3 contains 12 residues. Incomplete CDR3 DNA: TGTGCCAGCACTGGGGGGGGCACTGAA. Its protein is CASTGGGTE. The CDR3 reads in full as CASTGGGTEAFF.

This clone has just a few counts. At one end, the junction sequence differs from germline, possibly due to a read error. The read gets to within 3 residues of the CDR3 end, and the germline J gene fills in the rest. This chain uses TRBV7-9 with TRBJ1-6; D is uncertain. The CDR3 covers 12 residues. The V gene's germline CDR1 is SEHNR and CDR2 FQNEAQ (reference sequence). CDR3 DNA, as far as it was read: TGTTCCAGCAGTTTCGGTGATTCACCC. Residues: CSSSFGDSP. The full CDR3 is CSSSFGDSPLHF.

This clone was detected many times. The observed sequence ends 3 residues before the CDR3 terminus, with the missing tail filled in from the germline J gene. The V and J genes are TRBV10-3 and TRBJ2-5; no firm D call. V was trimmed by 0 bases and J by 5 bases, leaving 10 bases between them. CDR1 ENHRY and CDR2 SYGVKD come from the germline V gene. The CDR3 contains 14 residues. The part of the CDR3 DNA that was read is TGTGCCATCAGTGAGTCGACTCCCTGGGAGACC. This gives the protein CAISESTPWET. From start to end, the CDR3 is CAISESTPWETQYF.

This clone occurred many times. CDR3 sequence reads: CASSQDLETQYF. CDR3 bases read: TGCGCCAGCAGCCAAGATCTAGAGACC. The chain carries TRBV4-1 and TRBJ2-5; D not resolved. The read ends 3 residues early relative to the CDR3; the germline J gene fills the gap. CDR1 is MGHRA and CDR2 is YSYEKL in the germline V gene. The CDR3 contains 12 residues. V lost 0 bases to trimming and J lost 4 bases, with 3 bases between them.

Note on this clone: Read data end 3 residues before the CDR3 end; the end is taken from the germline J gene. The rearrangement links TRBV7-3 to TRBJ2-7; 13 positions match TRBD2. CDR1 is SGHTA and CDR2 is FQGTGA in the germline V gene. Unmatched junction bases numbered 7, after V lost 2 bases and J lost 6 bases. CDR3 size: 16 residues. CDR3 sequence reads: CASSLAPTSGRTEQYF. The part of the CDR3 DNA that was read is TGTGCCAGCAGCTTAGCGCCGACTAGCGGGAGGACCGAG. The complete variable domain, with remaining parts taken from reference TRBV7-3 and TRBJ2-7, reads GAGVSQTPSNKVTEKGKYVELRCDPISGHTALYWYRQSLGQGPEFLIYFQGTGAADDSGLPNDRFFAVRPEGSVSTLKIQRTERGDSAVYLCASSLAPTSGRTEQYFGPGTRLTVT.

With respect to this clone: The CDR3 end is not reached by the read, which stops 3 residues before it; the germline J gene fills it in. The chain combines TRBV19 with TRBJ1-1, with 9 positions matching TRBD1. V shed 3 bases and J 4 bases; nucleotides not matched to a gene: 6. The CDR3 runs to 15 residues. Germline loops: CDR1 LNHDA, CDR2 SQIVND (reference sequence). CDR3 DNA, as far as it was read: TGTGCCAGTAGTATGGGGACAGGGCGAGGCACTGAA. Residues: CASSMGTGRGTE. The CDR3 in full is CASSMGTGRGTEAFF.

In regard to this clone: The read finishes 3 residues shy of the CDR3 end, and the germline J gene is used to complete it. The V and J genes are TRBV7-8 and TRBJ1-6; tentative D call: TRBD1 (6 bases). This CDR3 contains 18 residues. Trimming took off 3 bases at V and 5 bases at J, with 20 bases between the two ends. The germline V gene encodes CDR1 SGHVS and CDR2 FQNEAQ. CDR3 sequence reads: CASSLTLQTRDNNSPLHF. Incomplete CDR3 DNA: TGTGCCAGCAGCTTGACCCTCCAAACGAGGGACAATAATTCACCC.

A note on this clone: The observed sequence ends 3 residues before the CDR3 terminus, with the missing tail filled in from the germline J gene. J is TRBJ2-1 and V is TRBV7-8; TRBD2 matches 8 bases. V lost 1 base, J lost 7 bases, and 12 bases stayed unmatched. Germline V CDR1 and CDR2: SGHVS, FQNEAQ. The CDR3 loop spans 17 amino acids. CDR3 in amino acids: CASSLGPAGDRVNEQFF. The covered CDR3 bases are TGTGCCAGCAGCTTAGGTCCAGCGGGAGATCGGGTGAATGAG.

This clone has at least ten counts. The DNA ends 3 residues before the CDR3 does, and the rest of the CDR3 is filled in from the germline J gene. The chain is built from TRBV29-1 and TRBJ1-1; D may be TRBD1 (5 bases). The ends were cut back, 5 bases at V and 1 base at J, with 8 bases in the middle. Germline V gene lookup returns CDR1 SQVTM and CDR2 ANQGSEA. CDR3 size: 12 residues. Partial CDR3 DNA: TGCAGCGTTCCGAGGGGGAACACTGAA. Protein sequence: CSVPRGNTE. The complete CDR3 sequence is CSVPRGNTEAFF.

In its sample, this clone was seen a few times. The sequence runs out 3 residues before the end of the CDR3; the remainder is reconstructed from the germline J gene. The gene calls are TRBV6-2 or TRBV6-3 and TRBJ2-5; D is possibly TRBD2 (6 bases). The V gene lost 7 bases and the J gene lost 7 bases, with 25 bases spanning the gap. The germline gives CDR1 MNHEY, CDR2 SVGEGT. The CDR3 runs 16 residues. The CDR3 bases that were read are TGTGCCAGCAAATCCGGAGCGGGCCCTCTCTGGAGGACC. It specifies CASKSGAGPLWRT. The entire CDR3 is CASKSGAGPLWRTQYF.

As to this clone: From the germline J gene comes the end of the CDR3, since the read stops 3 residues before it. The chain couples TRBV6-1 to TRBJ1-4; no definite D call. CDR1 MNHNS and CDR2 SASEGT come from the germline V gene. The CDR3 is 13 residues long. The CDR3 reads CASSENWIGELFF. The CDR3 DNA, read in part, is TGTGCCAGCAGTGAAAATTGGATCGGGGAA.

This clone showed up just a few times. From the germline J gene comes the end of the CDR3, since the read stops 3 residues before it. The V gene is TRBV7-6, the J gene TRBJ2-5, with TRBD2 matching over 8 bases. Germline V gene sequence: CDR1 SGHVS, CDR2 FNYEAQ. This CDR3 has 16 amino acids. V trimming: 0 bases; J trimming: 4 bases; junction bases outside the gene matches: 7. CDR3 in amino acids: CASSLATRLAGETQYF. The DNA read from the CDR3 is TGTGCCAGCAGCTTAGCTACTCGGCTAGCGGGAGAGACC. The complete variable domain, with remaining parts taken from reference TRBV7-6 and TRBJ2-5, reads GAGVSQSPRYKVTKRGQDVALRCDPISGHVSLYWYRQALGQGPEFLTYFNYEAQQDKSGLPNDRFSAERPEGSISTLTIQRTEQRDSAMYRCASSLATRLAGETQYFGPGTRLLVL.

In the case of this clone: With the read ending 3 residues before the CDR3 end, the germline J gene is used to fill in that end. The V call is TRBV7-3, the J call TRBJ2-2, with TRBD1 as a possible D gene (6 bases). Germline CDR1 SGHTA, CDR2 FQGTGA. V was trimmed by 4 bases and J by 4 bases, leaving 16 bases between them. The CDR3 consists of 16 residues. CDR3 region: CASSSTGFGGTGELFF. Incomplete CDR3 DNA: TGTGCCAGCAGCTCGACAGGTTTTGGGGGCACCGGGGAG.

This clone was seen more than once but under ten times. The read gets to within 3 residues of the CDR3 end, and the germline J gene fills in the rest. The J gene is TRBJ2-7, the V gene TRBV5-1; 8 bases line up with TRBD2. J lost 4 bases, V lost 0 bases, and 9 bases had no gene match. The CDR3 is 16 amino acids. From germline, CDR1 is SGHRS and CDR2 YFSETQ. This CDR3 reads CASSLGSGTSVYEQYF. The CDR3 bases that were read are TGCGCCAGCAGCTTGGGATCCGGGACTAGTGTGTACGAG.

This clone was recorded at least ten times. From the germline J gene comes the end of the CDR3, since the read stops 3 residues before it. The chain links TRBV28 to TRBJ2-7; D is possibly TRBD1 (5 bases). Trimming cost V 7 bases and J 4 bases, with 11 bases left between them. The CDR3 loop spans 12 amino acids. Germline loops: CDR1 MDHEN, CDR2 SYDVKM. CDR3 loop: CASKRGGYEQYF. The part of the CDR3 DNA that was read is TGTGCCAGCAAAAGGGGTGGTTACGAG.

This clone has more than one count but fewer than ten. The CDR3 end falls 3 residues outside the read, so it is completed with the germline J gene. This sequence joins TRBV13 and TRBJ2-5; possible D gene TRBD2, 6 bases. This CDR3 has 16 amino acids. V was trimmed by 5 bases and J by 1 base, leaving 17 bases between them. Germline-derived CDR1 and CDR2 are PRHDT and FYEKMQ (reference sequence). The CDR3: CASSASGLASQETQYF. CDR3 bases read: TGTGCCAGCAGCGCGTCCGGCCTAGCGTCCCAAGAGACC.

This clone was recorded many times. The observed sequence ends 3 residues before the CDR3 terminus, with the missing tail filled in from the germline J gene. V is TRBV29-1 and J is TRBJ1-2, with TRBD1 matching 8 bases. The germline CDR1 and CDR2 sequences are SQVTM and ANQGSEA. With 0 bases clipped from V and 5 bases from J, the junction kept 11 bases outside the gene matches. This CDR3 is 16 amino acids long. The CDR3 sequence: CSVEDVAGGLLYGYTF. CDR3 DNA (partial): TGCAGCGTTGAAGATGTTGCAGGGGGCCTCTTATATGGC. The complete variable domain, with remaining parts taken from reference TRBV29-1 and TRBJ1-2, reads SAVISQKPSRDICQRGTSLTIQCQVDSQVTMMFWYRQQPGQSLTLIATANQGSEATYESGFVIDKFPISRPNLTFSTLTVSNMSPEDSSIYLCSVEDVAGGLLYGYTFGSGTRLTVV.

This clone was seen repeatedly, ten times or more. The CDR3 extends 3 residues past the end of the read, so its final part is completed from the germline J gene. The rearrangement links TRBV7-9 to TRBJ1-1; unclear D gene. Germline assignment: CDR1 SEHNR and CDR2 FQNEAQ (reference sequence). This CDR3 has 12 residues. The germline V and J ends were trimmed by 7 bases and 6 bases, with 12 bases remaining between them. CDR3 DNA (partial): TGTGCCAGCACCCTTATTGAGGCTGAA. Encoded protein: CASTLIEAE. The entire CDR3 is CASTLIEAEAFF.

This clone is medium-sized in the sample. The DNA ends 3 residues before the CDR3 does, and the rest of the CDR3 is filled in from the germline J gene. The gene calls are TRBV27 and TRBJ1-5; TRBD1 matches at 8 bases. V trimming: 5 bases; J trimming: 3 bases; junction bases outside the gene matches: 9. Per germline, CDR1 MNHEY and CDR2 SMNVEV (reference sequence). The CDR3 runs 16 residues. The CDR3 sequence is CASSLRDRGDNQPQHF. The CDR3 bases that were read are TGTGCCAGCAGTCTCCGAGACAGGGGAGACAATCAGCCC.

This clone was observed at least ten times. The CDR3 end is not reached by the read, which stops 3 residues before it; the germline J gene fills it in. V gene TRBV18 combines with J gene TRBJ1-1, with D perhaps matching TRBD1 (5 bases). Trimming left V 5 bases short and J 0 bases short, with 13 bases between. The CDR3 runs to 15 residues. Germline lookup yields CDR1 KGHSH and CDR2 LQKENI. The CDR3 here is CASSSSGLLNTEAFF. The covered CDR3 bases are TGTGCCAGCTCATCCTCAGGGTTGCTGAACACTGAA.